This TCR beta chain was captured in a study of T cells in Graves' hyperthyroidism and ophthalmopathy. Amplification of TCR beta CDR3 regions was performed using RNA transcripts as template. First-round RT-PCR with HTBI primers amplified the TCR CDR3 region. TCRdb analysed the multiplex PCR reads with MiXCR anew, one entry per CDR3 protein. This table holds a few hundred thousand distinct CDR3 sequences, around 42% found once. This CDR3 is built from 12 residues. Trimming took off 4 bases at V and 10 bases at J, with 14 bases between the two ends. Germline V gives CDR1 SGHNT, CDR2 YYREEE (reference sequence).

The specimen sequenced was peripheral blood or thyroid tissue (not recorded which). The chain employs TRBV5-4 and TRBJ1-1; weak D call: TRBD1 (6 bases). The receptor's source is a woman aged 18-29 years with Graves' hyperthyroidism. For the CDR3, the DNA is TGTGCCAGCAGCCCTACAGGGTCCCGAGCTTTCTTT. This sequence encodes CASSPTGSRAFF.